This T cell receptor beta chain originates from a study of T-cell memory formation after mild COVID-19. Turning to the study itself: Clusters of TCRs were largely donor specific.

Germline V CDR1 and CDR2: SGHNT, YYREEE (reference sequence). CDR3 length: 14 residues. Trimming at V came to 0 bases and at J to 10 bases, leaving 5 bases not matched to a gene. This clonotype was found a few times. Its antigen is undetermined. It was 5'RACE with constant-segment primers that produced the TCR alpha and TCR beta cDNA libraries, which carried sample barcodes and UMIs. TCRdb processed the 5' RACE reads anew with MiXCR; each CDR3 protein has one entry. The data contain 560,000 or so distinct CDR3 sequences, about 18% of them singletons. Notes on the study in general: Pre-infection memory showed some responding clones, and this suggested that cross-reactive memory joined. Still unconfirmed is whether the second-wave clones peaking on day 37 recognized SARS-CoV-2.

The sequenced sample consisted of PBMCs or a T cell subset sorted from them (not recorded which). The genes are TRBV5-4 and TRBJ2-1; 9 nucleotides match TRBD2. The source of this sequence is an adult woman who had mild COVID-19 (a few samples of this study predate the infection). Cell type and time point are not known. CDR3 loop: CASSLETSGTEQFF. The CDR3 DNA is TGTGCCAGCAGCTTGGAGACTAGCGGTACAGAGCAGTTCTTC. Drawing the rest from reference TRBV5-4 and TRBJ2-1, the complete variable domain is ETGVTQSPTHLIKTRGQQVTLRCSSQSGHNTVSWYQQALGQGPQFIFQYYREEENGRGNFPPRFSGLQFPNYSSELNVNALELDDSALYLCASSLETSGTEQFFGPGTRLTVL.